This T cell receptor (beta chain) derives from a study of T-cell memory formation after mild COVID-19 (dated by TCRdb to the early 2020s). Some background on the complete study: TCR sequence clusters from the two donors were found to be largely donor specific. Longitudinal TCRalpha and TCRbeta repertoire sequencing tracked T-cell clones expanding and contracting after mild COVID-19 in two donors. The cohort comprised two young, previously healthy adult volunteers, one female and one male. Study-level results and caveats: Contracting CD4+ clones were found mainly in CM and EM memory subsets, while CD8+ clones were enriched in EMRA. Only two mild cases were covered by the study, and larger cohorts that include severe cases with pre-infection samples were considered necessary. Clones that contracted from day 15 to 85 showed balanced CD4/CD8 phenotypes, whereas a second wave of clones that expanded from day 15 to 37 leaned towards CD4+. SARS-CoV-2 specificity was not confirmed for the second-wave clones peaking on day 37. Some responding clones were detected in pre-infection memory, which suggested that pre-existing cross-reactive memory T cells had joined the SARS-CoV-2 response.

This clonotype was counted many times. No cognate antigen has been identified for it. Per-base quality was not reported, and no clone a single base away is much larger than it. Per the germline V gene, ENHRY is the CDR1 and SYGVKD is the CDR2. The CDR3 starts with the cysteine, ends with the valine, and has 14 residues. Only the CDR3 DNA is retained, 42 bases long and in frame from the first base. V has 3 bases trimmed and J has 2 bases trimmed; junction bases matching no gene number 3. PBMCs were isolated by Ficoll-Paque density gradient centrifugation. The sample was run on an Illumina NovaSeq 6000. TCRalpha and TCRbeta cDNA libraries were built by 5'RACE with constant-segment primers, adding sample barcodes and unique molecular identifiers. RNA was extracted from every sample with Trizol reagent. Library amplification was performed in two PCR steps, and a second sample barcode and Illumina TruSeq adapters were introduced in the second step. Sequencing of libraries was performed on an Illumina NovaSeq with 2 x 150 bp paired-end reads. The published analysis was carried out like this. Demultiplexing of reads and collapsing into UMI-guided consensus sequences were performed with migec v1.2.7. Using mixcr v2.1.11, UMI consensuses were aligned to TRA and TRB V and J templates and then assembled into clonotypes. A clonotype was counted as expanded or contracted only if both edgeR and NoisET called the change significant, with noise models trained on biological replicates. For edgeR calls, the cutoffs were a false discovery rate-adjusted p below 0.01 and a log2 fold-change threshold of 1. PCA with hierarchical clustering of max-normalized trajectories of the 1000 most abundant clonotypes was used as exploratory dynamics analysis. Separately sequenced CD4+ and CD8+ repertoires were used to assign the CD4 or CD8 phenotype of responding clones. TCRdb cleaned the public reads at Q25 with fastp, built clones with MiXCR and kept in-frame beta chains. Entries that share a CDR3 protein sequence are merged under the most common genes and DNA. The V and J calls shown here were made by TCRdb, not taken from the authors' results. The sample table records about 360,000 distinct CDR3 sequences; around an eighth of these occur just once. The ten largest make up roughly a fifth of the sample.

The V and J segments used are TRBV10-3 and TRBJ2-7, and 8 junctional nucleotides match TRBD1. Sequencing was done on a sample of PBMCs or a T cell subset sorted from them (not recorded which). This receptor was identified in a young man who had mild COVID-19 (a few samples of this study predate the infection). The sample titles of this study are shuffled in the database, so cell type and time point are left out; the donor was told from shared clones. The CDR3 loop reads CAISDPGQAYEQYV. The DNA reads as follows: TGTGCCATCAGTGACCCGGGACAGGCCTACGAGCAGTACGTC.